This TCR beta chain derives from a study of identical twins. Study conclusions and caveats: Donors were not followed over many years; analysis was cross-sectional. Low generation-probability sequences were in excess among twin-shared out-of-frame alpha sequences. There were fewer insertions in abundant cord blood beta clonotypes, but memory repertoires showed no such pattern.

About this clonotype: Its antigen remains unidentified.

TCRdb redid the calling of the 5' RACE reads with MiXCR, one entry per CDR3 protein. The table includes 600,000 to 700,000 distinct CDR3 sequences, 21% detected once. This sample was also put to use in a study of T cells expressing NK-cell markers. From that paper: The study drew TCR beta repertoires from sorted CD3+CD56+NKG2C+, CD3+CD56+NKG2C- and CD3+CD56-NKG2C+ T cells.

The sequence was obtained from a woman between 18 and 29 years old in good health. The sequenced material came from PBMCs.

CDR3 in amino acids: CASSLGSYYGYTF. The CDR3 nucleotides read TGTGCCAGCAGTTTGGGCAGCTACTATGGCTACACCTTC. This chain connects TRBV12-3 or TRBV12-4 to TRBJ1-2; no definite D call. The ends were cut back, 3 bases at V and 3 bases at J, with 8 bases in the middle. This CDR3 is built from 13 residues.